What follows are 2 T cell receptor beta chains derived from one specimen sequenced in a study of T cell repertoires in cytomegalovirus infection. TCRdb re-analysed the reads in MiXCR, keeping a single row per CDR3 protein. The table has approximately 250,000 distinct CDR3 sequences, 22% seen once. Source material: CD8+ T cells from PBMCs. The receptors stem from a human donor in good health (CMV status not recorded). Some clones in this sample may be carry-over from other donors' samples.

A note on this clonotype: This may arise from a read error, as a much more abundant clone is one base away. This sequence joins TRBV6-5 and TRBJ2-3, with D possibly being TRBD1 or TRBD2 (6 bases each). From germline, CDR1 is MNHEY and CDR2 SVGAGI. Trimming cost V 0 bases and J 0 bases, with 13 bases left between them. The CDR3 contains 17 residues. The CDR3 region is CASSYSGGLYSTDTQYF. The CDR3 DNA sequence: TGTGCCAGCAGTTACTCAGGGGGGCTGTATAGCACAGATACGCAGTATTTT.

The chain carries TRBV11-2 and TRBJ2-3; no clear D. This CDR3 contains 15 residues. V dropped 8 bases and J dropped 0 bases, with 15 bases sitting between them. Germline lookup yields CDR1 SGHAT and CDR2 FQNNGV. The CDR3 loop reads CASPPGPTSTDTQYF. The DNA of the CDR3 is TGTGCCAGCCCTCCCGGTCCTACTAGCACAGATACGCAGTATTTT. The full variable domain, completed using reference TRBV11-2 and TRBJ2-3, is EAGVAQSPRYKIIEKRQSVAFWCNPISGHATLYWYQQILGQGPKLLIQFQNNGVVDDSQLPKDRFSAERLKGVDSTLKIQPAKLEDSAVYLCASPPGPTSTDTQYFGPGTRLTVL.